The clone carrying this T cell receptor beta chain was counted only a few times. The antigen remains unidentified. The data derive from a study of T cell repertoires in cytomegalovirus infection. Background on the study: From public TCR beta signatures came an indication of both CMV infection and matching HLA type.

A single record per CDR3 protein comes from TCRdb applying MiXCR to the reads. The sample shows around 530,000 distinct CDR3 sequences, about 15% of them seen only once. Study-wide results and limits: It was HLA-C-restricted CMV-specific TCR beta clonotypes that dominated the response ex vivo. Summed frequency of public TCR beta families distinguished CMV carriers with the relevant HLA.

This CDR3 region has 14 residues. Germline CDR1 reads MNHEY; CDR2 reads SVGAGI. V gave up 0 bases and J gave up 3 bases, with 8 bases separating them. The rearrangement uses TRBV6-5 and TRBJ1-1; D may be TRBD1 (6 bases). The receptor comes from a human donor in good health (CMV status not recorded). Some clones in this sample may be carry-over from other donors' samples. Sequencing was done on a sample of CD8+ T cells from PBMCs. CDR3 DNA sequence: TGTGCCAGCAGTTACTCGGGGGCGCACACTGAAGCTTTCTTT. Amino acids: CASSYSGAHTEAFF.